What follows are 5 T cell receptor beta chains derived from one specimen sequenced in a study of T cell repertoires in cytomegalovirus infection. These receptors have no identified antigens. One entry per CDR3 protein, called by TCRdb with MiXCR from the reads. The top ten clones hold around 19% of a sample with roughly 340,000 distinct CDR3 sequences, 25% to 35% of them seen once. The input for sequencing was cultured PBMCs, taken from culture after CMV antigen stimulation. These receptors were taken from a human donor in good health (CMV status not recorded). Some clones in this sample may be carry-over from other donors' samples.

Note on this clonotype: Without the conserved terminal phenylalanine or tryptophan, this CDR3 likely stems from a read error. This chain uses TRBV7-9 with TRBJ1-4, with TRBD1 matching 11 bases. The germline CDR1 and CDR2 sequences are SEHNR and FQNEAQ (reference sequence). V trimming: 4 bases; J trimming: 7 bases; junction bases outside the gene matches: 2. The CDR3 has 14 amino acids. CDR3 region: CASSSGTGGEKLFL. The CDR3 DNA reads TGTGCCAGCAGCTCCGGGACAGGGGGTGAAAAACTGTTTCTT.

The sample holds many counts of this clonotype. Here the CDR3 reads CASSLGLAAGDTQYF. CDR3 sequence (DNA): TGTGCCAGCAGCCTGGGACTAGCCGCAGGGGATACGCAGTATTTT. The rearrangement uses TRBV7-2 and TRBJ2-3; 9 positions match TRBD2. CDR3 length: 15 amino acids. With V trimmed by 5 bases and J by 6 bases, 9 bases remained unmatched. In germline, CDR1 is SGHTA, CDR2 FQGNSA.

The table lists this clonotype with a few counts. The CDR3 DNA is TGTGCCAGCAGCTCCCCGGGACAGAGCCTAAACTTCTTT. Protein product: CASSSPGQSLNFF. This chain connects TRBV7-2 to TRBJ1-1, with TRBD1 matching over 7 bases. This CDR3 is 13 amino acids long. Germline CDR1 reads SGHTA; CDR2 reads FQGNSA. V lost 4 bases, J lost 14 bases, and 13 bases stayed unmatched. Variable domain in full (rest from reference TRBV7-2 and TRBJ1-1): GAGVSQSPSNKVTEKGKDVELRCDPISGHTALYWYRQSLGQGLEFLIYFQGNSAPDKSGLPSDRFSAERTGGSVSTLTIQRTQQEDSAVYLCASSSPGQSLNFFGQGTRLTVV.

This clonotype has only a few counts. The rearrangement joins TRBV7-3 to TRBJ2-1; 9 bases align to TRBD2. V gave up 5 bases and J gave up 3 bases; unmatched junction bases: 5. Germline V gives CDR1 SGHTA, CDR2 FQGTGA. This CDR3 has 15 amino acids. The CDR3 sequence is CASSNSSGVYNEQFF. DNA for the CDR3: TGTGCCAGCAGCAACTCTAGCGGGGTCTACAATGAGCAGTTCTTC.

This clonotype appeared a few times. The chain carries TRBV4-1 and TRBJ2-1; no firm D call. The CDR3 length is 14 residues. V lost 3 bases and J 7 bases, leaving 13 bases between the germline ends. The germline gives CDR1 MGHRA, CDR2 YSYEKL. CDR3 DNA sequence: TGCGCCAGCAGCCATTTGCTGGGGTATAATGAGCAGTTCTTC. As protein: CASSHLLGYNEQFF.